These T cell receptor beta chains were read from a single sample in a study of OX40 agonist ivuxolimab in advanced cancers. Sequencing used immunoSEQ multiplex PCR; TCRdb keeps in-frame clones, though not all of them. The sample includes roughly 10,000 clones, roughly four fifths seen only once; the top ten take about a third. Sequencing was performed on CD4+ or CD8+ T cells sorted from blood, taken in a trial of the OX40 agonist ivuxolimab. The source of these receptors is an adult with an advanced solid tumor such as melanoma, head and neck, liver or kidney cancer. CDR3s include the opening cysteine and the closing phenylalanine or tryptophan. D genes are given only for firm matches. Rows give clone size only sometimes, using once, few, many, or a class for an expanded clone.

clone size,D gene,J gene,V gene,CDR3 length,CDR3 DNA,CDR3 protein
few,.,TRBJ2-6,TRBV27,17,TGTGCCAGCAGTTTAAACCCCCGACCGTCTGGGGCCAACGTCCTGACTTTC,CASSLNPRPSGANVLTF
once,.,TRBJ1-2,TRBV6-5,13,TGTGCCAGCAGAGAGGCAAGTCAGGATGGCTACACCTTC,CASREASQDGYTF
once,TRBD1,TRBJ1-1,TRBV9,14,TGTGCCAGCAGCCCCCGACAGGGTATCACTGAAGCTTTCTTT,CASSPRQGITEAFF
few,.,TRBJ2-7,TRBV2,10,TGTGCCACAGAGAACTACGAGCAGTACTTC,CATENYEQYF
.,.,TRBJ1-5,TRBV18,13,TGTGCCAGCTTCGGCCCGGGGAATCAGCCCCAGCATTTT,CASFGPGNQPQHF
.,.,TRBJ2-7,TRBV7-6,17,TGTGCCAGCAGCAGCGGACAGCTGAGTAAGTTTGGCTACGAGCAGTACTTC,CASSSGQLSKFGYEQYF
.,.,TRBJ2-6,TRBV4-1,18,TGCGCCAGCAGCCAAGTGGAGGGGACAATCTCTGGGGCCAACGTCCTGACTTTC,CASSQVEGTISGANVLTF
.,TRBD1,TRBJ2-1,TRBV7-9,13,TGTGCCAGCAGCTTAGTCGGGACAGCAGAGCAGTTCTTC,CASSLVGTAEQFF
once,.,TRBJ2-7,TRBV6-5,14,TGTGCCAGCAGTTACTCCAGGGGTGACTACGAGCAGTACTTC,CASSYSRGDYEQYF
once,.,TRBJ1-1,TRBV9,13,TGTGCCAGCAGCGTAGGGGCCAACACTGAAGCTTTCTTT,CASSVGANTEAFF
.,.,TRBJ1-2,TRBV5-4,15,TGTGCCAGCAGCTTGGACACTATCCCTAACTATGGCTACACCTTC,CASSLDTIPNYGYTF
.,.,TRBJ1-2,TRBV4-1,15,TGCGCCAGCAGCCAAGATTGGGGGGCCTCCTATGGCTACACCTTC,CASSQDWGASYGYTF
.,.,TRBJ1-1,TRBV27,14,TGTGCCAGCAGTTTAGGATCGGTGAACACTGAAGCTTTCTTT,CASSLGSVNTEAFF
.,TRBD1,TRBJ2-4,TRBV28,17,TGTGCCAGCAGGACCGGGACAGGTGAACTAGCCAAAAACATTCAGTACTTC,CASRTGTGELAKNIQYF
few,TRBD1,TRBJ1-5,TRBV7-6,14,TGTGCCAGCAGCGAACAGGGGGACAATCAGCCCCAGCATTTT,CASSEQGDNQPQHF
.,TRBD2,TRBJ2-3,TRBV6-4,17,TGTGCCAGCAGTGACTCTCAGGGAGGCGGGGGAACAGATACGCAGTATTTT,CASSDSQGGGGTDTQYF
.,TRBD2,TRBJ2-5,TRBV7-3,16,TGTGCCAGCAGCCCCTATGGCGGGAGGGCCTGGGAGACCCAGTACTTC,CASSPYGGRAWETQYF
.,.,TRBJ2-5,TRBV5-4,13,TGTGCCAGCACGAAACAGGAGCAAGAGACCCAGTACTTC,CASTKQEQETQYF
.,TRBD1,TRBJ2-1,TRBV14,16,TGTGCCAGCAGCCACAACCCGGGACAGGGGGACAATGAGCAGTTCTTC,CASSHNPGQGDNEQFF
.,.,TRBJ2-1,TRBV27,14,TGTGCCAGCAGTTTGAAGGGGCCAGACAATGAGCAGTTCTTC,CASSLKGPDNEQFF
few,TRBD2,TRBJ2-1,TRBV4-1,16,TGCGCCAGCAGCCAAGATAGCGGGGGGGCCTACAATGAGCAGTTCTTC,CASSQDSGGAYNEQFF
.,.,TRBJ2-3,TRBV5-1,14,TGCGCCAGCAGCGCCACCCTAGGGTCGGATACGCAGTATTTT,CASSATLGSDTQYF
once,.,TRBJ2-7,TRBV6-6,16,TGTGCCAGCAGTTACTCGCCTTGGCTCCCTTCCTACGAGCAGTACTTC,CASSYSPWLPSYEQYF
.,.,TRBJ2-7,TRBV6-5,11,TGTGCCAGCAGCGGGACCCACGAGCAGTACTTC,CASSGTHEQYF
.,.,TRBJ2-3,TRBV21-1,20,.,CASSKVARGASGGRTDTQYF
once,TRBD1,TRBJ2-2,TRBV6-5,15,TGTGCCAGCAGTTATTCGACAGGGGGCACCGGGGAGCTGTTTTTT,CASSYSTGGTGELFF
medium-sized,.,TRBJ2-7,TRBV2,12,TGTGCCAGCAGTGATCTTGGCTACGAGCAGTACTTC,CASSDLGYEQYF
few,TRBD1,TRBJ1-4,TRBV5-1,14,TGCGCCAGCAGCCCGGGACAGGGAAATGAAAAACTGTTTTTT,CASSPGQGNEKLFF
.,.,TRBJ1-3,TRBV5-6,18,TGTGCCAGCAGCTTAAGCCCGAGATATGGCAGGGCGACAAACACCATATATTTT,CASSLSPRYGRATNTIYF
.,TRBD2,TRBJ2-3,TRBV4-3,16,TGCGCCAGCAGCCATCAACTACTAGCGGGAGGGGATACGCAGTATTTT,CASSHQLLAGGDTQYF
.,.,TRBJ2-6,TRBV7-8,19,TGTGCCAGCAGCTTAGGCCCTGGGACATATCACTCTGGGGCCAACGTCCTGACTTTC,CASSLGPGTYHSGANVLTF